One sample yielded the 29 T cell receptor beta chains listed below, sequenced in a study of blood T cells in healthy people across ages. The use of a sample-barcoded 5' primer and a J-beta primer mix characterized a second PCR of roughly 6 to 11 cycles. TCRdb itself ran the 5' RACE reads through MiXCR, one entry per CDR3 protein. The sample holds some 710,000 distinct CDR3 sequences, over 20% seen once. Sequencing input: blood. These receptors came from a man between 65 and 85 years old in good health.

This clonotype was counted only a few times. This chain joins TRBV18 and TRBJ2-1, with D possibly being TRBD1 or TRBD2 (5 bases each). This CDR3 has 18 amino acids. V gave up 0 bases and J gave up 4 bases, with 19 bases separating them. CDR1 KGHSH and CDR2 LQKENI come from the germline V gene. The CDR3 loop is CASSPPTGPEKPYNEQFF. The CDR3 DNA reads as TGTGCCAGCTCACCACCGACGGGACCCGAAAAACCGTACAATGAGCAGTTCTTC.

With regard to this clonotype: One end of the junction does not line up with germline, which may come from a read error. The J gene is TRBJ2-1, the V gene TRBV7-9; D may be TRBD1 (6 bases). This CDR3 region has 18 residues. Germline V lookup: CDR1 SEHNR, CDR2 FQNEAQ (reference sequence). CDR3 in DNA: TGTGCCAGCAGCTTAGAGGCAGGGGCCAATCCCTCCTACAATGGGCAGTTCTTC. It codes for CASSLEAGANPSYNGQFF. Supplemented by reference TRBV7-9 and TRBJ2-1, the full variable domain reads DTGVSQNPRHKITKRGQNVTFRCDPISEHNRLYWYRQTLGQGPEFLTYFQNEAQLEKSRLLSDRFSAERPKGSFSTLEIQRTEQGDSAMYLCASSLEAGANPSYNGQFFGPGTRLTVL.

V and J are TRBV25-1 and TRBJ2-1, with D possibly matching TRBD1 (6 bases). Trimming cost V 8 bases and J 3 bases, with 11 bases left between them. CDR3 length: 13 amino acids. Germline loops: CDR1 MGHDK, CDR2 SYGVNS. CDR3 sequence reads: CASHEGDYNEQFF. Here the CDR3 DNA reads TGTGCCAGCCACGAGGGGGACTACAATGAGCAGTTCTTC. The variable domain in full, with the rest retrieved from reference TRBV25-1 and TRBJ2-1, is EADIYQTPRYLVIGTGKKITLECSQTMGHDKMYWYQQDPGMELHLIHYSYGVNSTEKGDLSSESTVSRIRTEHFPLTLESARPSHTSQYLCASHEGDYNEQFFGPGTRLTVL.

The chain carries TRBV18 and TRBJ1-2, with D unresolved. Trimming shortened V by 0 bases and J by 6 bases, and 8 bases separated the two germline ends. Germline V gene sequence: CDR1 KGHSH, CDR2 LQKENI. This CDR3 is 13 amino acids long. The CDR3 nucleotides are TGTGCCAGCTCACCACCGGAGACCAATGGCTACACCTTC. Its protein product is CASSPPETNGYTF.

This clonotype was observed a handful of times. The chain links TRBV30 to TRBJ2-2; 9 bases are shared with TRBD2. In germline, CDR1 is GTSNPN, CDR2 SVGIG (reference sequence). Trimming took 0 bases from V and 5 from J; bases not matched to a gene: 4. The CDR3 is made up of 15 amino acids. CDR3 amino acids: CAWSVSLAGTGELFF. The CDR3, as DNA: TGTGCCTGGAGTGTATCCCTAGCGGGGACCGGGGAGCTGTTTTTT.

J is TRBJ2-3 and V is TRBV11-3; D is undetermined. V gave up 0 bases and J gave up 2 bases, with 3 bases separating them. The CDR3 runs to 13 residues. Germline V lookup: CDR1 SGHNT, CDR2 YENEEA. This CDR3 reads CASSLEDTDTQYF. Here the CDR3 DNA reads TGTGCCAGCAGCTTAGAGGACACAGATACGCAGTATTTT.

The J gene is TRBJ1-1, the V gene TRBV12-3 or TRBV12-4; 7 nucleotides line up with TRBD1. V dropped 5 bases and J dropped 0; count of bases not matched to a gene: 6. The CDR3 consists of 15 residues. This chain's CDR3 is CASSLTGTMNTEAFF. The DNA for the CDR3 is TGTGCCAGCAGTCTGACAGGGACGATGAACACTGAAGCTTTCTTT.

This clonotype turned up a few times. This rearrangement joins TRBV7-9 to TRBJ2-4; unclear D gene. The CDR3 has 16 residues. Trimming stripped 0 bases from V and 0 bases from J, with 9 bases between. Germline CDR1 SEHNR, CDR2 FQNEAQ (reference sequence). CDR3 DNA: TGTGCCAGCAGCTTAGCAGCAGGCACAGCCAAAAACATTCAGTACTTC. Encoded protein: CASSLAAGTAKNIQYF.

The chain's CDR3 is CASSLVGTINAEAFF. Written as DNA, the CDR3 is TGTGCCAGCAGCTTAGTAGGGACAATTAACGCTGAAGCTTTCTTT. V gene TRBV7-9 combines with J gene TRBJ1-1; weak D call: TRBD1 (6 bases). Trimming took off 1 base at V and 6 bases at J, with 15 bases between the two ends. Germline CDR1 SEHNR, CDR2 FQNEAQ (reference sequence). The CDR3 totals 15 residues. The full variable domain, in which reference TRBV7-9 and TRBJ1-1 provide the parts outside the CDR3, is DTGVSQNPRHKITKRGQNVTFRCDPISEHNRLYWYRQTLGQGPEFLTYFQNEAQLEKSRLLSDRFSAERPKGSFSTLEIQRTEQGDSAMYLCASSLVGTINAEAFFGQGTRLTVV.

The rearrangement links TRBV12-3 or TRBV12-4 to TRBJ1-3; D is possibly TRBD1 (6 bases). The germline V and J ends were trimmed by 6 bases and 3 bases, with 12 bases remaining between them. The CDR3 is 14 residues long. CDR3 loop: CASRTRTDGNTIYF. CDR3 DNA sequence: TGTGCCAGCAGAACTCGGACAGATGGAAACACCATATATTTT.

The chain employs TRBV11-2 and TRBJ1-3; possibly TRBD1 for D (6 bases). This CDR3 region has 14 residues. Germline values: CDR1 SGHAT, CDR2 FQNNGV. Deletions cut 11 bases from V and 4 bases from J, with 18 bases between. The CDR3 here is CAGREGGLGNTIYF. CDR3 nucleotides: TGTGCCGGACGGGAAGGGGGGCTCGGAAACACCATATATTTT.

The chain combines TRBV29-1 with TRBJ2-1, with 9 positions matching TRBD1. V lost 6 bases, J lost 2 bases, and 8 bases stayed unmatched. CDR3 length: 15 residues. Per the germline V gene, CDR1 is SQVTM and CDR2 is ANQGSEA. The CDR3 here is CSVGRDRDPYNEQFF. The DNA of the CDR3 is TGCAGCGTCGGAAGGGACAGGGATCCCTACAATGAGCAGTTCTTC.

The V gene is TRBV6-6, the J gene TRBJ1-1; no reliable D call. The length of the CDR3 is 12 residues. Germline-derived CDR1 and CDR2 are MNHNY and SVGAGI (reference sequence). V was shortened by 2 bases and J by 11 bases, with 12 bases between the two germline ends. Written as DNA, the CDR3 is TGTGCCAGCAGTTACAGGGCCTCAAGGGCTTTCTTT. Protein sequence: CASSYRASRAFF.

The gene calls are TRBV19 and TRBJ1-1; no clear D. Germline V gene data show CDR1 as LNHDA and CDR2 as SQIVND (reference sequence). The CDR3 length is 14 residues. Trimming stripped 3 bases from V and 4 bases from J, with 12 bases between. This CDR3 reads CASSMLWYGTEAFF. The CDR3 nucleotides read TGTGCCAGTAGTATGCTCTGGTACGGCACTGAAGCTTTCTTT.

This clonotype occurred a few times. The CDR3 nucleotides read TGTGCCAGCAGTTTTATCAGGGGGCCGGATGAAGCTTTCTTT. Translating it yields CASSFIRGPDEAFF. V usage is TRBV12-3 or TRBV12-4 and J usage is TRBJ1-1; 8 bases align to TRBD1. The CDR3 has 14 amino acids. Trimming took 3 bases from V and 7 from J; bases not matched to a gene: 7.

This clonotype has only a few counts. CDR3 loop: CASSPWGNGELFF. The CDR3 DNA is TGTGCCAGCTCTCCCTGGGGGAACGGGGAGCTGTTTTTT. The chain carries TRBV12-3 or TRBV12-4 and TRBJ2-2; D could derive from TRBD1 or TRBD2 (5 bases each). The V end was cut by 8 bases, the J end by 7 bases, with 14 bases between. This CDR3 is built from 13 residues.

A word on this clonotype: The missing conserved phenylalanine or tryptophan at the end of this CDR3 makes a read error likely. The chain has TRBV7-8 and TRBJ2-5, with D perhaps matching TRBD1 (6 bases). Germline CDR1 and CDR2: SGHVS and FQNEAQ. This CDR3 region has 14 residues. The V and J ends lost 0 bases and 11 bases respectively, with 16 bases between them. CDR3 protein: CASSLAGTNGEQYV. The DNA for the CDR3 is TGTGCCAGCAGCTTAGCCGGGACAAATGGAGAGCAGTACGTC.

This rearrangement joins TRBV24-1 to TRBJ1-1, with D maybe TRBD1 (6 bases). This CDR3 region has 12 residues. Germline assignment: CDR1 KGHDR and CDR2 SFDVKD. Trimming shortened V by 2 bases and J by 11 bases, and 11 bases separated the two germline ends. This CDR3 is CATSDSRTAAFF. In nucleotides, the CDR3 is TGTGCCACCAGTGATTCTAGGACAGCCGCTTTCTTT.

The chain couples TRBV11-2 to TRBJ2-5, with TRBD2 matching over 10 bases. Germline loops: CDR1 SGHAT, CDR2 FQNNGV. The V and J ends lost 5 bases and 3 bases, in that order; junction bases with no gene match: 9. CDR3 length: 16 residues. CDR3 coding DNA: TGTGCCAGCAGCAACAGACTAGCGGGTCCGGAAGAGACCCAGTACTTC. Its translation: CASSNRLAGPEETQYF.

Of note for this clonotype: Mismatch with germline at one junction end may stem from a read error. The CDR3 protein is CASKGWGPLHLFF. The DNA of the CDR3 is TGTGCCAGCAAAGGATGGGGTCCTCTGCACCTGTTCTTC. The J gene is TRBJ2-5, the V gene TRBV12-3 or TRBV12-4; the D is unclear. The CDR3 has 13 amino acids.

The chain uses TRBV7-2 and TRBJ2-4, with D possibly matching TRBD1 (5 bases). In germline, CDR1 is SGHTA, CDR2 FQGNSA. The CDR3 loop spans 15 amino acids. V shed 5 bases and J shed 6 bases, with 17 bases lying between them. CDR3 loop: CASSRILGEGNIQYF. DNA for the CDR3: TGTGCCAGCAGCCGCATATTAGGGGAAGGAAACATTCAGTACTTC. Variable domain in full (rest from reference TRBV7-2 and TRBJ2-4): GAGVSQSPSNKVTEKGKDVELRCDPISGHTALYWYRQSLGQGLEFLIYFQGNSAPDKSGLPSDRFSAERTGGSVSTLTIQRTQQEDSAVYLCASSRILGEGNIQYFGAGTRLSVL.

The CDR3: CASSPEVGEQFF. CDR3 nucleotide sequence: TGTGCCAGCAGCCCCGAGGTTGGTGAGCAGTTCTTC. The chain is built from TRBV11-2 and TRBJ2-5; D is unclear. The DNA matches TRBJ2-1 better at its end, which makes the J call doubtful. The CDR3 is 12 residues long. Germline CDR1 SGHAT, CDR2 FQNNGV.

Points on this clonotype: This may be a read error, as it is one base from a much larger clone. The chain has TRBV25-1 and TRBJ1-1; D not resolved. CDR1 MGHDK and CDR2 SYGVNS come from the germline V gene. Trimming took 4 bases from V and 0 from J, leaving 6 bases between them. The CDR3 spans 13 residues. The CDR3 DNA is TGTGCCAGCAGTGCAGCGATGAACACTGAAGCTTTCTTT. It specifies CASSAAMNTEAFF. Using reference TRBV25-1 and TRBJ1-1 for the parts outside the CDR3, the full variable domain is EADIYQTPRYLVIGTGKKITLECSQTMGHDKMYWYQQDPGMELHLIHYSYGVNSTEKGDLSSESTVSRIRTEHFPLTLESARPSHTSQYLCASSAAMNTEAFFGQGTRLTVV.

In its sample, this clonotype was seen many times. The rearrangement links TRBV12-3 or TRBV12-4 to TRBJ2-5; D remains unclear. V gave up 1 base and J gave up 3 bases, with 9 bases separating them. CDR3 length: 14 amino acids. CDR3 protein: CASSLGNREETQYF. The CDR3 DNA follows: TGTGCCAGCAGTTTAGGCAACCGGGAAGAGACCCAGTACTTC.

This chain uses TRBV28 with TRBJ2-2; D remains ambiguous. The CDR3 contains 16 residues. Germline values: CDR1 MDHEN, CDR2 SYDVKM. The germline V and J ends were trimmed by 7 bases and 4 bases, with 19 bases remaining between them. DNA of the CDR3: TGTGCCAGCAACGAGCCGGGCGGATGGGGCACCGGGGAGCTGTTTTTT. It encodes CASNEPGGWGTGELFF.

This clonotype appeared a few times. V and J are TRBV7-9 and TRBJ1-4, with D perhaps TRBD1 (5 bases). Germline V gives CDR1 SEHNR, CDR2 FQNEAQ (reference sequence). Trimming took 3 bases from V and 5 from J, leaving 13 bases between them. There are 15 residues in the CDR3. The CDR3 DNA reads TGTGCCAGCAGCTTGACAGATAGGTTGAATGAAAAACTGTTTTTT. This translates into CASSLTDRLNEKLFF.

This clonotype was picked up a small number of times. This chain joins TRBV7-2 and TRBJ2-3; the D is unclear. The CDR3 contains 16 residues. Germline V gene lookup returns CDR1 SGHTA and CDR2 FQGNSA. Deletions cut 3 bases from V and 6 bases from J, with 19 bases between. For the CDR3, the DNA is TGTGCCAGCAGCTTGAGGAACCCGGCCCAGGTGGATACGCAGTATTTT. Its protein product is CASSLRNPAQVDTQYF.

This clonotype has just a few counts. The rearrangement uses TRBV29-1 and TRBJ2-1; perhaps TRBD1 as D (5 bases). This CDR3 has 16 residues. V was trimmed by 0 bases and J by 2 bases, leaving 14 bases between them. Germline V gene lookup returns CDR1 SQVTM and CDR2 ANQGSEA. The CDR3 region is CSVEDRLGATYNEQFF. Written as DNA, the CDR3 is TGCAGCGTTGAAGATCGGTTAGGGGCGACCTACAATGAGCAGTTCTTC.

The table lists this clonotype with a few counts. CDR3 in DNA: TGTGCCAGCAGTAAGGGGGTGTTACTCGGGGAGCTGTTTTTT. Protein: CASSKGVLLGELFF. The chain recombines TRBV12-3 or TRBV12-4 with TRBJ2-2; TRBD1 is a possible D gene (6 bases). The CDR3 is 14 residues long. The V end was cut by 5 bases, the J end by 7 bases, with 14 bases between.